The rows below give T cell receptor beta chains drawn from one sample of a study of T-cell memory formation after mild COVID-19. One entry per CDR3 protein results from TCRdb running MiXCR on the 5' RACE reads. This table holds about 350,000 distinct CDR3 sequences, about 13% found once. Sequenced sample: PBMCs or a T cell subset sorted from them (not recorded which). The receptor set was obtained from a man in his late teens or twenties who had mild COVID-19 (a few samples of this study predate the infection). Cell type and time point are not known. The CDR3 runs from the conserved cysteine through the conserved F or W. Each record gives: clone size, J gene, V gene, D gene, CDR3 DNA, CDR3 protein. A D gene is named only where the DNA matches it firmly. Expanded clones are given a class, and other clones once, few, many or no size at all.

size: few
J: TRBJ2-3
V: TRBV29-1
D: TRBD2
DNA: TGCAGCGTTGAAACGGGGGGTTTCACAGATACGCAGTATTTT
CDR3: CSVETGGFTDTQYF

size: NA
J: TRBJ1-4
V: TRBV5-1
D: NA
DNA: TGCGCCAGCAGCCCCTCTCGACCCCAGGGAATAGGTGAAAAACTGTTTTTT
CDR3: CASSPSRPQGIGEKLFF

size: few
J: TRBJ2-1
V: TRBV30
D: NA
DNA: TGTGCCTGTCGGACTTATTCGGATGAGCAGTTCTTC
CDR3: CACRTYSDEQFF

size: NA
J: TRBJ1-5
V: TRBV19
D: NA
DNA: TGTGCCAGTACCGCGGCTGGCAGGTACAATCAGCCCCAGCATTTT
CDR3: CASTAAGRYNQPQHF

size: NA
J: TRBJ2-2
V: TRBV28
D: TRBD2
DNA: TGTGCCAGCAGCTCTCCTAGCGGGGCCATAACCGGGGAGCTGTTTTTT
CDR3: CASSSPSGAITGELFF

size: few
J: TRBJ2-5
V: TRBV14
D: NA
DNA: TGTGCCAGCAGCCAACAAATAGCGGAGACCCAGTACTTC
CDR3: CASSQQIAETQYF

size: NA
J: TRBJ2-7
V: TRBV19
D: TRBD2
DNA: TGTGCCAGTAGTATCGTTCTAGCGGGAACCTACGAGCAGTACTTC
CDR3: CASSIVLAGTYEQYF

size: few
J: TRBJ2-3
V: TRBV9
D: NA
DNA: TGTGCCAGCAGCCAATCCTCTAGCACAGATACGCAGTATTTT
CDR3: CASSQSSSTDTQYF

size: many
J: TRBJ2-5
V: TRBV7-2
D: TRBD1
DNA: TGTGCCAGCAGCTTAGGCGGCAGGGGGCAAGGGGAGACCCAGTACTTC
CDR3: CASSLGGRGQGETQYF

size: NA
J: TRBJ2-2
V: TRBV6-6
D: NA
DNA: TGTGCCAGCCGGCAACAGGGTTCAGCCGGGGAGCTGTTTTTT
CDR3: CASRQQGSAGELFF

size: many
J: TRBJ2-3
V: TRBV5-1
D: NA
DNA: TGCGCCAGCAGCTTGGTACCTGGTGGGGCAGATACGCAGTATTTT
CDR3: CASSLVPGGADTQYF

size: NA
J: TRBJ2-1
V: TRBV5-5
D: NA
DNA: TGTGCCAGCAGCTTGGTGGGTGACAGGCCCTACAATGAGCAGTTCTTC
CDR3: CASSLVGDRPYNEQFF

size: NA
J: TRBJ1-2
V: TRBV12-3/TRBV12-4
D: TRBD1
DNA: TGTGCCAGCAGTTTCAGGGGGCGACGCTATGGCTACACCTTC
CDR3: CASSFRGRRYGYTF

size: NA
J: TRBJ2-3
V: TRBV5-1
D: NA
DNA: TGCGCCAGCAGCTTGACCTTAGGGCGCGCAGATACGCAGTATTTT
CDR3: CASSLTLGRADTQYF

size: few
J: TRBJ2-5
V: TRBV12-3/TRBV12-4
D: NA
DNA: TGTGCCAGCAGTTTCTCGCTGGGGAGGGAGACCCAGTACTTC
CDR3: CASSFSLGRETQYF

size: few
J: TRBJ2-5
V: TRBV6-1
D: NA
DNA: TGTGCCAGCAAGGGGACGGTAGGAGAGACCCAGTACTTC
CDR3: CASKGTVGETQYF

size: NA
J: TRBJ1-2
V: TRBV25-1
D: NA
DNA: TGTGCCAGCAGTGGAACACAGGGTTGGCAGGACTATGGCTACACCTTC
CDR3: CASSGTQGWQDYGYTF

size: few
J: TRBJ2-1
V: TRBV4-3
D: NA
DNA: TGCGCCAGCAGCCAAGAGGCTGTAGGGGCCAGGAATGAGCAGTTCTTC
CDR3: CASSQEAVGARNEQFF

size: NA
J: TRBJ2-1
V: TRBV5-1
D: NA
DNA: TGCGCCAGCAGCCAATCATTCAGGGGAATGCAGTTCTTC
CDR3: CASSQSFRGMQFF

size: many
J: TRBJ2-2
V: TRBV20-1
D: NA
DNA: TGCAGTGCTAGAGATTTGACAGAGAACGGGGAGCTGTTTTTT
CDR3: CSARDLTENGELFF

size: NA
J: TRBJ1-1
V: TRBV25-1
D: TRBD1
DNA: TGTGCCACCCGACAGGGGCTTAGCACTGAAGCTTTCTTT
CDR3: CATRQGLSTEAFF

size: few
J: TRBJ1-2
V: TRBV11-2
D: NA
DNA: TGTGCCAGCAGCTTAGTCCCCGGACAGCCTCCCGGCTATGGCTACACCTTC
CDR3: CASSLVPGQPPGYGYTF

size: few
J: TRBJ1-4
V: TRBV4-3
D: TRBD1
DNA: TGCGCCAGCAGCCAGGGACAGTTTAATGAAAAACTGTTTTTT
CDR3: CASSQGQFNEKLFF

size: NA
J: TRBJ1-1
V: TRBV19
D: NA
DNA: TGTGCCAGTATAGGATGGGGCACTGAAGCTTTCTTT
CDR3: CASIGWGTEAFF

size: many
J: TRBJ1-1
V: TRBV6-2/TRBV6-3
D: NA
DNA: TGTGCCACCCTGAGTGTCACTGAAGCTTTCTTT
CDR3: CATLSVTEAFF

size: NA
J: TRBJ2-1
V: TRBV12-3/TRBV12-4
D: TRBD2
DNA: TGTGCCAGCAGTCCAGTTACTAGCGGGGGCTACAATGAGCAGTTCTTC
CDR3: CASSPVTSGGYNEQFF

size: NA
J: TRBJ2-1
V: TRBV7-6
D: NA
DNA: TGTGCCAGCAGCTCCCAGACAGGCAATGAGCAGTTCTTC
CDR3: CASSSQTGNEQFF

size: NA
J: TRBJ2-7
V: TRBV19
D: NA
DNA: TGTGCCAGTAGTATTGAGAGGGGTCGGTACGAGCAGTACTTC
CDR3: CASSIERGRYEQYF

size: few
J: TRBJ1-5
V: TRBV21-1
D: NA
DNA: TGTGCCAGCGGCCTGGGACAGTATAGCAATCAGCCCCAGCATTTT
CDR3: CASGLGQYSNQPQHF

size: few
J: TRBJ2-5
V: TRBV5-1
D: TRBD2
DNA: TGCGCCAGCAGCAATGGACTAGTTTGGGGTCAAGAGACCCAGTACTTC
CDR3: CASSNGLVWGQETQYF

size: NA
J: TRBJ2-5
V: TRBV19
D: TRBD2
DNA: TGTGCCAGTAGGGGGGTCGCTAGCGGAGAAGAGACCCAGTACTTC
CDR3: CASRGVASGEETQYF

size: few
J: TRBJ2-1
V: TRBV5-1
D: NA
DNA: TGCGCCAGCAGTTCAAGGCCAGGTTATAGCTCCTACAATGAGCAGTTCTTC
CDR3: CASSSRPGYSSYNEQFF

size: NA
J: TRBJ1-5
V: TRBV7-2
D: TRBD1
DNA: TGTGCCAGCAGCAGAACTGGGACAGGTCCTCAGCCCCAGCATTTT
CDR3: CASSRTGTGPQPQHF

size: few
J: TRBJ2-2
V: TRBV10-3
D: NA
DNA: TGTGCCATCAGTGAGTCAGGTCTGCCAGTGGACGGGGAGCTGTTTTTT
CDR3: CAISESGLPVDGELFF

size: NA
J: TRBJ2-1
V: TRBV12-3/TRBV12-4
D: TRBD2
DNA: TGTGCCAGCACGTCGTTGGCGGGGGCCTACAATGAGCAGTTCTTC
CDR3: CASTSLAGAYNEQFF

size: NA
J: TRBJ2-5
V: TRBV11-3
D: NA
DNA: TGTGCCAGCAGCCGTCCCGGGCAGACCCAGTACTTC
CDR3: CASSRPGQTQYF

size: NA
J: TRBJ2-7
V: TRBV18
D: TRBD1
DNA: TGTGCCAGCTCACAATCAGGGGGTCGTTCCTACGAGCAGTACTTC
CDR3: CASSQSGGRSYEQYF

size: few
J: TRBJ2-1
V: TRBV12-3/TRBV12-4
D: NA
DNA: TGTGCCAGCAGTTTTGGGGGTAGATACAATGAGCAGTTCTTC
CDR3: CASSFGGRYNEQFF

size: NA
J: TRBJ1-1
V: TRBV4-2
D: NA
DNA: TGTGCCAGCAGCCAAGATGCTGGTCCCGGCACTGAAGCTTTCTTT
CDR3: CASSQDAGPGTEAFF

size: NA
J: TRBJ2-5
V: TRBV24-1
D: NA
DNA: TGTGCCACGTGTGGATATGAGACCCAGTACTTC
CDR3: CATCGYETQYF

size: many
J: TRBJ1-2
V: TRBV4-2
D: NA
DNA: TGTGCTTCCGGGGACTTTAACTATGGCTACACCTTC
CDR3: CASGDFNYGYTF

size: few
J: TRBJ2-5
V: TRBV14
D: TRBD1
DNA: TGTGCCAGCAGCCCCAGACAGGGTTCGGAGACCCAGTACTTC
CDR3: CASSPRQGSETQYF

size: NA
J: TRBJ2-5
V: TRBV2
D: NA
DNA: TGTGCCAGCATTAGTGTATCGGGGGAAGAGACCCAGTACTTC
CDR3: CASISVSGEETQYF

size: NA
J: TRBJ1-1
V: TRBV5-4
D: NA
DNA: TGTGCCAGCAGGGTGGGATCCACTGAAGCTTTCTTT
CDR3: CASRVGSTEAFF

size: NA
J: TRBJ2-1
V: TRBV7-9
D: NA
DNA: TGTGCCAGCAGCTTGATAGGGGGGGCTTACAATGAGCAGTTCTTC
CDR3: CASSLIGGAYNEQFF

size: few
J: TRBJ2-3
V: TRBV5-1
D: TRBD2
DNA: TGCGCCAGCAGCTCCCGACTAGCGGGGAGCACAGATACGCAGTATTTT
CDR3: CASSSRLAGSTDTQYF

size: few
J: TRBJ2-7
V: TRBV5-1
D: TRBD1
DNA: TGCGCCAGCAGCCGGACAGGTCCCTACGAGCAGTACTTC
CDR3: CASSRTGPYEQYF

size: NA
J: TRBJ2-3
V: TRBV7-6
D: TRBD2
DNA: TGTGCCAGCAGCTCCGGGGGGGGATCCACAGATACGCAGTATTTT
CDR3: CASSSGGGSTDTQYF

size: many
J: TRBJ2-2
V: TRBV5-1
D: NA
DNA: TGCGCCAGCAGGCGGGGCGAAGTGGACACCGGGGAGCTGTTTTTT
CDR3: CASRRGEVDTGELFF

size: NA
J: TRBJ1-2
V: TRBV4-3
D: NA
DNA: TGCGCCAGCAGCCCCCAAGCGGACACCGGACGTGGCTACACCTTC
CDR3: CASSPQADTGRGYTF

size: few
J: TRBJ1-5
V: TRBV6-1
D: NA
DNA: TGTGCCAGCACTCGAAAGAACTATAGCAATCAGCCCCAGCATTTT
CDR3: CASTRKNYSNQPQHF

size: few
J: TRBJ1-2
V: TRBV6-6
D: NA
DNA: TGTGCCAGCAGACCTAGGGGGGATTATGGCTACACCTTC
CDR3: CASRPRGDYGYTF

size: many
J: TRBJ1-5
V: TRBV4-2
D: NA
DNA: TGTGCCAGCAGCCCCACGGGTGGCCAGCCCCAGCATTTT
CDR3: CASSPTGGQPQHF

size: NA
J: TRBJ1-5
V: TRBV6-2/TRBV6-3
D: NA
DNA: TGTGCCAGCAGTACCGACAGTTCTAATCAGCCCCAGCATTTT
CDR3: CASSTDSSNQPQHF